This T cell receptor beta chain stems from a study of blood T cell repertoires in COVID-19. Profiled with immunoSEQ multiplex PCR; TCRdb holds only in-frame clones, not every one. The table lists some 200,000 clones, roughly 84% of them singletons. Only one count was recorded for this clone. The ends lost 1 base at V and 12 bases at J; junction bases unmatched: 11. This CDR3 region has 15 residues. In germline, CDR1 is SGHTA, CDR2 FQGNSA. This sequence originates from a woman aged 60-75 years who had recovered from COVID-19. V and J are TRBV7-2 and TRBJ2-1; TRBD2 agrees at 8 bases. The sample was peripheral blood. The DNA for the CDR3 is TGTGCCAGCAGCTTAGAGAGCGGGGGCCCCGGTGGGCAGTTCTTC. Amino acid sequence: CASSLESGGPGGQFF.